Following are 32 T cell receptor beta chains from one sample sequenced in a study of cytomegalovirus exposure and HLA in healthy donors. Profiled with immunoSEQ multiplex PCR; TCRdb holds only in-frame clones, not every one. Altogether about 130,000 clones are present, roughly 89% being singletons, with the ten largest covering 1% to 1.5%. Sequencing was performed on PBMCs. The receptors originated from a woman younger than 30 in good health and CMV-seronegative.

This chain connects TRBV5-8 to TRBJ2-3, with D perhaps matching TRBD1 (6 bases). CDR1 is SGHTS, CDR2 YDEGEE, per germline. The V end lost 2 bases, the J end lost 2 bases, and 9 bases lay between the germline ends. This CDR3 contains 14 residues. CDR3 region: CASSFGQFTDTQYF. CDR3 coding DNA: TGTGCCAGCAGCTTCGGACAGTTCACAGATACGCAGTATTTT.

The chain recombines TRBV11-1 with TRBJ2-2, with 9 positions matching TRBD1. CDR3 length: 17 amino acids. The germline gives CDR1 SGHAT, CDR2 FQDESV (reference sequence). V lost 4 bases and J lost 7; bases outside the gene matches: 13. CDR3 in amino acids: CASSSRPGQGVFGELFF. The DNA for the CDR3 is TGTGCCAGCAGCTCCAGGCCGGGACAGGGAGTGTTCGGGGAGCTGTTTTTT.

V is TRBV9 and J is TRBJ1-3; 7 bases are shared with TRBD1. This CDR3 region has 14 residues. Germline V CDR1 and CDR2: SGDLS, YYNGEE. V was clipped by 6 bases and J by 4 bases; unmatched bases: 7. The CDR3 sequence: CASKDREGGNTIYF. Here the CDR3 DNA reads TGTGCCAGCAAAGACAGGGAAGGAGGAAACACCATATATTTT.

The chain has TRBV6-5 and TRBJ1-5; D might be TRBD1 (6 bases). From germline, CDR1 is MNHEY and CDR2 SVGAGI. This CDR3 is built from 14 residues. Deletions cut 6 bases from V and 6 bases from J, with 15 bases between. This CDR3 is CASRQPGGGQPQHF. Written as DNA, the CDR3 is TGTGCCAGCAGACAGCCGGGGGGCGGTCAGCCCCAGCATTTT.

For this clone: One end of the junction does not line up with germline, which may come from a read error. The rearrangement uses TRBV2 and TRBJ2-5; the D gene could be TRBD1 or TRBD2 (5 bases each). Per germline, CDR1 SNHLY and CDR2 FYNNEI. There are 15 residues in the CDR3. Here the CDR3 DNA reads TGTGCCAGCAGGGAAGACAGAGGGCCTTTGGAGACCCAGTACTTC. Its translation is CASREDRGPLETQYF.

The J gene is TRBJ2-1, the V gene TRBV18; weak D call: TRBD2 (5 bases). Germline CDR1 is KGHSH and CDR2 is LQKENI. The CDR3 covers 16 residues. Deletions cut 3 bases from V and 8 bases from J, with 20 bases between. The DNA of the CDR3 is TGTGCCAGCTCACCGGCCCCGGGAACTAGAGGCGATGAGCAGTTCTTC. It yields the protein CASSPAPGTRGDEQFF.

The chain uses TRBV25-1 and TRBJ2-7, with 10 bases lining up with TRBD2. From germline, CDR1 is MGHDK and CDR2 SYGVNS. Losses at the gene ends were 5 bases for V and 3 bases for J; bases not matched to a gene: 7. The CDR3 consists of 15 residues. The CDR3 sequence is CASSPGLAYNYEQYF. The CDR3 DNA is TGTGCCAGCAGTCCGGGACTAGCGTACAACTACGAGCAGTACTTC.

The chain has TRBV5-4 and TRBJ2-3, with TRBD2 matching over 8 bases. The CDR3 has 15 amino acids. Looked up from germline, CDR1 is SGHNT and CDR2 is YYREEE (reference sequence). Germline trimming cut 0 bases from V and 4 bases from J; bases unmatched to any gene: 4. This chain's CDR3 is CASSLAGGLADTQYF. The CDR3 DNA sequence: TGTGCCAGCAGCTTGGCGGGGGGGCTTGCAGATACGCAGTATTTT.

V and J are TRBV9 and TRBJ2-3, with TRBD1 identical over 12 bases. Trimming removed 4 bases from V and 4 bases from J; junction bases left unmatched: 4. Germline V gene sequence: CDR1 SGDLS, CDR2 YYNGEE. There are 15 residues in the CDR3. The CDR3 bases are TGTGCCAGCAGCATCCGGGACAGGGGGCCAGATACGCAGTATTTT. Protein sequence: CASSIRDRGPDTQYF.

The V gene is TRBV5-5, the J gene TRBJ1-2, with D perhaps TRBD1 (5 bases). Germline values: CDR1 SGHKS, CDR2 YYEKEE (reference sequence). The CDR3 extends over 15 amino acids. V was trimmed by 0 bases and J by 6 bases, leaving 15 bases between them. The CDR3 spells CASSLELGQVNGYTF. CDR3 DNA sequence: TGTGCCAGCAGCTTGGAGTTGGGGCAGGTCAATGGCTACACCTTC. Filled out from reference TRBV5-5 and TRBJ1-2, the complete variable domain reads DAGVTQSPTHLIKTRGQQVTLRCSPISGHKSVSWYQQVLGQGPQFIFQYYEKEERGRGNFPDRFSARQFPNYSSELNVNALLLGDSALYLCASSLELGQVNGYTFGSGTRLTVV.

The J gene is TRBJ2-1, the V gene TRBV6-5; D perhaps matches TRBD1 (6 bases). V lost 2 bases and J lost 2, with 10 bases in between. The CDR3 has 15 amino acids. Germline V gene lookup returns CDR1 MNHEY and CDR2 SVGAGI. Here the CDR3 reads CASSYVGQTYNEQFF. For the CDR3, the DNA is TGTGCCAGCAGTTACGTCGGACAGACCTACAATGAGCAGTTCTTC.

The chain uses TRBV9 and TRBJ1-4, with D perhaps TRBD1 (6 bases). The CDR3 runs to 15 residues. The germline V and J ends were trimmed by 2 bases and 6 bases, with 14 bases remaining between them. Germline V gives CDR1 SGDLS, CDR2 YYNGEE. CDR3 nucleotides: TGTGCCAGCAGCGTTAGTCAGGGGTTTGATGAAAAACTGTTTTTT. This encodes CASSVSQGFDEKLFF.

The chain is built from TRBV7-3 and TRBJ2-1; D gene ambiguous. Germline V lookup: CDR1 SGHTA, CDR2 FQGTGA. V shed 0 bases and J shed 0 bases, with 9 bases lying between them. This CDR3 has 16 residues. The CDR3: CASSLTFAGSYNEQFF. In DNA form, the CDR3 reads TGTGCCAGCAGCTTAACGTTCGCAGGCTCCTACAATGAGCAGTTCTTC.

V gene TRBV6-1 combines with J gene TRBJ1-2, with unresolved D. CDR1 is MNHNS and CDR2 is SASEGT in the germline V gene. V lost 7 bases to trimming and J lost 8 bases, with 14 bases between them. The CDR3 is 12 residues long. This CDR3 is CASIRVPEGYTF. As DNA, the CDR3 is TGTGCCAGCATCCGGGTTCCTGAGGGCTACACCTTC.

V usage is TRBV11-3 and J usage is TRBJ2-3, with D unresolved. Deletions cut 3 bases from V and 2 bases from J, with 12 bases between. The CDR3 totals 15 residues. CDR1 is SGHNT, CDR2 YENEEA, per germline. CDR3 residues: CASSFGRIDTDTQYF. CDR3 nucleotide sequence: TGTGCCAGCAGCTTCGGCAGGATTGACACAGATACGCAGTATTTT.

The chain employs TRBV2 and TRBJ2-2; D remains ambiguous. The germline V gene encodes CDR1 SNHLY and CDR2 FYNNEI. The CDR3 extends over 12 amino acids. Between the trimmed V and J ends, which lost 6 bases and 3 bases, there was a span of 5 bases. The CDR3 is CASRLDTGELFF. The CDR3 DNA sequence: TGTGCCAGCAGGTTAGACACCGGGGAGCTGTTTTTT.

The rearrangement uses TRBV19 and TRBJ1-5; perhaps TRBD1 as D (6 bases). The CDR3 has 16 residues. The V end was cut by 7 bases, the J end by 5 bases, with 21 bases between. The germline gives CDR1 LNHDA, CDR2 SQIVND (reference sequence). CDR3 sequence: CASTKGSKGGYQPQHF. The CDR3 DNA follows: TGTGCCAGTACCAAGGGTTCGAAAGGGGGATATCAGCCCCAGCATTTT.

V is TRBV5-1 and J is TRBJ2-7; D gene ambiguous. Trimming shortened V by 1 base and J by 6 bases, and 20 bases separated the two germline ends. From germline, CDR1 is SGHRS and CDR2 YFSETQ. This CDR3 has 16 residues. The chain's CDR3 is CASSLSGYSSRGEQYF. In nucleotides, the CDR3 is TGCGCCAGCAGCTTGAGTGGTTATTCGTCGCGTGGCGAGCAGTACTTC.

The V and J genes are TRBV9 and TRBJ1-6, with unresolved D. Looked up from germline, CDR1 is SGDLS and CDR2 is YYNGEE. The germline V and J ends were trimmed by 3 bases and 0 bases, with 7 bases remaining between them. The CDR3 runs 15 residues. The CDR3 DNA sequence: TGTGCCAGCAGCGCGGGGAGCTCCTATAATTCACCCCTCCACTTT. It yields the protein CASSAGSSYNSPLHF.

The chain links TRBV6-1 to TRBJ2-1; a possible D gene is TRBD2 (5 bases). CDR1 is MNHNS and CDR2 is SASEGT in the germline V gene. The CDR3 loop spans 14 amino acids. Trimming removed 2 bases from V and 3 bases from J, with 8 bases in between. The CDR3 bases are TGTGCCAGCAGTGAACGAGGAGGCTACAATGAGCAGTTCTTC. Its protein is CASSERGGYNEQFF.

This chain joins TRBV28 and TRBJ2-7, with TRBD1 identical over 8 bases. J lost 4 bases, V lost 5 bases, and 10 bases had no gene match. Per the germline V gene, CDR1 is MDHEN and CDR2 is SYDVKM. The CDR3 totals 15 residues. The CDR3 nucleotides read TGTGCCAGCAGTACAGGACAGGGCATCCGGTACGAGCAGTACTTC. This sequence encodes CASSTGQGIRYEQYF. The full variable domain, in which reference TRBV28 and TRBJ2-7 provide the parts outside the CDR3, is DVKVTQSSRYLVKRTGEKVFLECVQDMDHENMFWYRQDPGLGLRLIYFSYDVKMKEKGDIPEGYSVSREKKERFSLILESASTNQTSMYLCASSTGQGIRYEQYFGPGTRLTVT.

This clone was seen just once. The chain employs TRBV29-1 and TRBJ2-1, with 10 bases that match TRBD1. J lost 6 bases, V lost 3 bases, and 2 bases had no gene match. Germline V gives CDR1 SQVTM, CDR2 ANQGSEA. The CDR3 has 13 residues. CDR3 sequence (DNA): TGCAGCGTTGACCGGACAGGGGGCAATGAGCAGTTCTTC. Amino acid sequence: CSVDRTGGNEQFF.

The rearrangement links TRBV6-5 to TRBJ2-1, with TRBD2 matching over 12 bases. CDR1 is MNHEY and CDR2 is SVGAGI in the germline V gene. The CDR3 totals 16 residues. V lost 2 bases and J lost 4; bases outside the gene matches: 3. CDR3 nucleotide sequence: TGTGCCAGCAGTTACGGGCTAGCGGGGGGGTACAATGAGCAGTTCTTC. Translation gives CASSYGLAGGYNEQFF.

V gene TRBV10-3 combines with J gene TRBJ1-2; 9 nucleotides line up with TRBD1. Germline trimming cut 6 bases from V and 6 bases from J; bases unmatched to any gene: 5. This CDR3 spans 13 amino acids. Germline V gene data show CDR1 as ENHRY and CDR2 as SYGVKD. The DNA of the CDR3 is TGTGCCATCAGGTTAAGACAGGGGGATGGCTACACCTTC. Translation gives CAIRLRQGDGYTF.

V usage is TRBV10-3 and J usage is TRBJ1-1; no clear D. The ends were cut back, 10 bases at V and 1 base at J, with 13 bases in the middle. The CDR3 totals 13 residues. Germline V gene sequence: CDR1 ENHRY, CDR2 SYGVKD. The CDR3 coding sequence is TGTGCCACCGGCCAGGCAGAGAACACTGAAGCTTTCTTT. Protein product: CATGQAENTEAFF.

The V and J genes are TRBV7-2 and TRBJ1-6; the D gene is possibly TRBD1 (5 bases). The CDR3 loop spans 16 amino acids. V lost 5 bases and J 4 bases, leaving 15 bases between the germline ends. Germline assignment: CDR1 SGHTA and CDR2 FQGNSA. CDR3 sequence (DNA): TGTGCCAGCAGCCACGGGACTGGTCTTTATAATTCACCCCTCCACTTT. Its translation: CASSHGTGLYNSPLHF.

CDR3: CASSPTGSTSTDTQYF. The CDR3 DNA reads as TGTGCCAGCAGCCCAACAGGATCTACTAGCACAGATACGCAGTATTTT. V gene TRBV9 combines with J gene TRBJ2-3; a possible D gene is TRBD1 (5 bases). The CDR3 spans 16 residues. Trimming pared 4 bases from V and 0 bases from J, leaving 15 bases between. Germline loops: CDR1 SGDLS, CDR2 YYNGEE.

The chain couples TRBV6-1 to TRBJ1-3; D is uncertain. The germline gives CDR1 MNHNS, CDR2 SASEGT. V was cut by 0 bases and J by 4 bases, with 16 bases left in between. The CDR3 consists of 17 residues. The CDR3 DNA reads TGTGCCAGCAGTGAAGCGCTTCTTGGGCGTCCCGGAAACACCATATATTTT. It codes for CASSEALLGRPGNTIYF.

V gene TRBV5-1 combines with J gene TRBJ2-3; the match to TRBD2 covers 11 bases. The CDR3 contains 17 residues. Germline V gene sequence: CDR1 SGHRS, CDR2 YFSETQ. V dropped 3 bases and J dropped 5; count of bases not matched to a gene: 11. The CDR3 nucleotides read TGCGCCAGCAGCTCCGGGGCTAGCGGGGGGCGGGTAGATACGCAGTATTTT. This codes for CASSSGASGGRVDTQYF.

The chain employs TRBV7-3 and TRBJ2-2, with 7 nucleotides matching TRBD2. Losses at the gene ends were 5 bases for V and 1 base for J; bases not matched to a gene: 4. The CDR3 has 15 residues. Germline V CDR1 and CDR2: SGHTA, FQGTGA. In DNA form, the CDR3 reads TGTGCCAGCAGCCCCGGGACTATGAACACCGGGGAGCTGTTTTTT. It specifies CASSPGTMNTGELFF.

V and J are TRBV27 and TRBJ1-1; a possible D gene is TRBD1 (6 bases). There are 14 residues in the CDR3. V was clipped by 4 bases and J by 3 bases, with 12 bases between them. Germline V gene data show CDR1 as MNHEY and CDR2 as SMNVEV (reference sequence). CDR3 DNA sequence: TGTGCCAGCAGTTCCGGGGGGGCGTACACTGAAGCTTTCTTT. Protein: CASSSGGAYTEAFF.

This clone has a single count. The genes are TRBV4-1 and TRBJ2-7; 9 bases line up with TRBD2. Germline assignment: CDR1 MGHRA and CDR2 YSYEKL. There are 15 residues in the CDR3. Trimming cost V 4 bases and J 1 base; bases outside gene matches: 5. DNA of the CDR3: TGCGCCAGCAGCCCAATTAGCGGGGGTTCCTACGAGCAGTACTTC. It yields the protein CASSPISGGSYEQYF.